These T cell receptor beta chains were read from a single sample in a study of cytomegalovirus exposure and HLA in healthy donors. Generated by immunoSEQ multiplex PCR, the TCRdb table keeps only in-frame clones and is missing some. The data contain some 64,000 clones, around 90% of them singletons. The sequencing input was PBMCs. These TCRs come from a man aged 25 to 40 in good health and CMV-seropositive. Both conserved end residues are part of each CDR3. A D gene is named only where the DNA matches it firmly. Rows may omit the clone size; those that give it use once, few, many or a size class.

CDR3 protein: CASGWDRDGEAFF; CDR3 DNA: TGTGCTAGTGGTTGGGACAGGGACGGTGAAGCTTTCTTT; J gene: TRBJ1-1; clone size: NA; V gene: TRBV12-5; D gene: TRBD1
CDR3 protein: CASSMDSFTDTQYF; CDR3 DNA: TGTGCCAGCAGCATGGACAGCTTCACAGATACGCAGTATTTT; J gene: TRBJ2-3; clone size: NA; V gene: TRBV5-4; D gene: NA
CDR3 protein: CASLGRMNTEAFF; CDR3 DNA: TGTGCCAGCTTGGGGCGGATGAACACTGAAGCTTTCTTT; J gene: TRBJ1-1; clone size: NA; V gene: TRBV27; D gene: NA
CDR3 protein: CASSQRQGANEKLFF; CDR3 DNA: TGTGCCAGCAGCCAACGACAGGGGGCTAATGAAAAACTGTTTTTT; J gene: TRBJ1-4; clone size: NA; V gene: TRBV11-3; D gene: TRBD1
CDR3 protein: CASSFPTAAGDEQYF; CDR3 DNA: TGTGCCAGCAGCTTCCCAACGGCAGCGGGAGACGAGCAGTACTTC; J gene: TRBJ2-7; clone size: NA; V gene: TRBV7-2; D gene: TRBD2
CDR3 protein: CASSLGAGVATQYF; CDR3 DNA: TGTGCCAGCAGCTTAGGTGCAGGGGTAGCGACCCAGTACTTC; J gene: TRBJ2-5; clone size: NA; V gene: TRBV7-9; D gene: NA
CDR3 protein: CASSAQGAADTQYF; CDR3 DNA: TGTGCCAGCTCAGCACAGGGGGCGGCAGATACGCAGTATTTT; J gene: TRBJ2-3; clone size: NA; V gene: TRBV18; D gene: TRBD1
CDR3 protein: CASSSGTSANTGELFF; CDR3 DNA: TGTGCCAGCAGCTCAGGGACTAGCGCGAACACCGGGGAGCTGTTTTTT; J gene: TRBJ2-2; clone size: once; V gene: TRBV5-4; D gene: TRBD2
CDR3 protein: CASSSRLGDNEQFF; CDR3 DNA: TGTGCCAGCAGCTCACGACTAGGCGACAATGAGCAGTTCTTC; J gene: TRBJ2-1; clone size: NA; V gene: TRBV7-3; D gene: NA
CDR3 protein: CASSPGTANEKLFF; CDR3 DNA: TGTGCCAGCAGCCCCGGGACAGCTAATGAAAAACTGTTTTTT; J gene: TRBJ1-4; clone size: NA; V gene: TRBV5-6; D gene: TRBD1
CDR3 protein: CSVEGTSVYEQYF; CDR3 DNA: TGCAGCGTTGAGGGGACTAGTGTGTACGAGCAGTACTTC; J gene: TRBJ2-7; clone size: NA; V gene: TRBV29-1; D gene: TRBD2
CDR3 protein: CASSLRMTNYEQYF; CDR3 DNA: TGTGCCAGCAGCTTGAGGATGACTAACTACGAGCAGTACTTC; J gene: TRBJ2-7; clone size: NA; V gene: TRBV5-5; D gene: NA
CDR3 protein: CASSLTMRVGANVLTF; CDR3 DNA: TGTGCCAGCAGCTTAACGATGAGAGTGGGGGCCAACGTCCTGACTTTC; J gene: TRBJ2-6; clone size: NA; V gene: TRBV7-8; D gene: NA
CDR3 protein: CASSFRPGLETQYF; CDR3 DNA: TGTGCCAGCAGCTTTAGGCCGGGATTGGAGACCCAGTACTTC; J gene: TRBJ2-5; clone size: NA; V gene: TRBV11-3; D gene: NA
CDR3 protein: CASSLPTGGWSNQPQHF; CDR3 DNA: TGTGCCAGCAGCCTACCGACAGGGGGTTGGAGCAATCAGCCCCAGCATTTT; J gene: TRBJ1-5; clone size: NA; V gene: TRBV7-2; D gene: TRBD1
CDR3 protein: CASSLVGLAGVLLDTQYF; CDR3 DNA: TGTGCCAGCAGCTTAGTCGGACTAGCGGGAGTATTATTAGATACGCAGTATTTT; J gene: TRBJ2-3; clone size: NA; V gene: TRBV7-2; D gene: TRBD2
CDR3 protein: CASSPYRGKDTDTQYF; CDR3 DNA: TGTGCCAGCTCACCATACCGGGGTAAAGACACAGATACGCAGTATTTT; J gene: TRBJ2-3; clone size: few; V gene: TRBV18; D gene: NA
CDR3 protein: CASSASGTFYEQYF; CDR3 DNA: TGTGCCAGCAGTGCCAGCGGGACCTTCTACGAGCAGTACTTC; J gene: TRBJ2-7; clone size: NA; V gene: TRBV6-1; D gene: TRBD2
CDR3 protein: CASTDRATRYEQYF; CDR3 DNA: TGTGCCAGCACGGACAGGGCAACCCGTTACGAGCAGTACTTC; J gene: TRBJ2-7; clone size: few; V gene: TRBV6-1; D gene: TRBD1
CDR3 protein: CASSYRRGANYGYTF; CDR3 DNA: TGTGCCAGCAGTTACCGCCGGGGGGCTAACTATGGCTACACCTTC; J gene: TRBJ1-2; clone size: few; V gene: TRBV6-5; D gene: NA
CDR3 protein: CASSLNSPYEQYF; CDR3 DNA: TGTGCCAGCAGCTTAAACAGCCCCTACGAGCAGTACTTC; J gene: TRBJ2-7; clone size: NA; V gene: TRBV11-3; D gene: NA
CDR3 protein: CASSHNSGPPYEQYF; CDR3 DNA: TGTGCCAGCAGCCATAATAGCGGGCCCCCCTACGAGCAGTACTTC; J gene: TRBJ2-7; clone size: NA; V gene: TRBV4-2; D gene: TRBD2
CDR3 protein: CASGLLAGLLSGANVLTF; CDR3 DNA: TGTGCTAGTGGTTTGCTGGCAGGGCTCCTCTCTGGGGCCAACGTCCTGACTTTC; J gene: TRBJ2-6; clone size: NA; V gene: TRBV12-5; D gene: NA
CDR3 protein: CASSTTGWSQETQYF; CDR3 DNA: TGCGCCAGCAGCACCACAGGGTGGTCCCAAGAGACCCAGTACTTC; J gene: TRBJ2-5; clone size: once; V gene: TRBV5-1; D gene: NA
CDR3 protein: CASSHTSGTYEQYF; CDR3 DNA: TGTGCCAGCAGTCACACCTCCGGGACCTACGAGCAGTACTTC; J gene: TRBJ2-7; clone size: NA; V gene: TRBV27; D gene: NA
CDR3 protein: CASSDGVSNEQFF; CDR3 DNA: TGTGCCAGCAGCGACGGAGTTTCGAATGAGCAGTTCTTC; J gene: TRBJ2-1; clone size: NA; V gene: TRBV7-9; D gene: NA
CDR3 protein: CASRRDRGLDTEAFF; CDR3 DNA: TGTGCCAGCAGAAGGGACAGGGGGCTAGACACTGAAGCTTTCTTT; J gene: TRBJ1-1; clone size: few; V gene: TRBV6-6; D gene: TRBD1
CDR3 protein: CASSLGGISYNEQFF; CDR3 DNA: TGCGCCAGCTCGCTAGGGGGCATCTCCTACAATGAGCAGTTCTTC; J gene: TRBJ2-1; clone size: once; V gene: TRBV5-1; D gene: TRBD1
CDR3 protein: CASSPDRLGHGETQYF; CDR3 DNA: TGCGCCAGCAGCCCCGACAGATTAGGGCACGGGGAGACCCAGTACTTC; J gene: TRBJ2-5; clone size: NA; V gene: TRBV5-1; D gene: NA
CDR3 protein: CASSQEGQGQPYEQYF; CDR3 DNA: TGTGCCAGCAGCCAAGAGGGACAGGGGCAGCCCTACGAGCAGTACTTC; J gene: TRBJ2-7; clone size: few; V gene: TRBV4-2; D gene: TRBD1
CDR3 protein: CASSNLDSGKSDTEAFF; CDR3 DNA: TGTGCCAGTAGTAACCTAGACAGCGGGAAGTCGGACACTGAAGCTTTCTTT; J gene: TRBJ1-1; clone size: NA; V gene: TRBV19; D gene: NA
CDR3 protein: CAWSWGQTYQETQYF; CDR3 DNA: TGTGCCTGGAGTTGGGGACAGACCTACCAAGAGACCCAGTACTTC; J gene: TRBJ2-5; clone size: once; V gene: TRBV30; D gene: TRBD1
CDR3 protein: CASSPTPLAGEQFF; CDR3 DNA: TGTGCCAGCAGTCCTACACCCTTAGCGGGCGAGCAGTTCTTC; J gene: TRBJ2-1; clone size: NA; V gene: TRBV11-3; D gene: TRBD2
CDR3 protein: CASSKGGPGSGRGYNEQFF; CDR3 DNA: TGTGCCAGCAGCAAAGGGGGGCCAGGAAGCGGGAGAGGCTACAATGAGCAGTTCTTC; J gene: TRBJ2-1; clone size: NA; V gene: TRBV21-1; D gene: NA
CDR3 protein: CSVARDGYTF; CDR3 DNA: TGCAGCGTTGCCAGGGATGGCTACACCTTC; J gene: TRBJ1-2; clone size: NA; V gene: TRBV29-1; D gene: NA
CDR3 protein: CASSAGGEAFF; CDR3 DNA: TGTGCCAGCAGTGCAGGGGGCGAAGCTTTCTTT; J gene: TRBJ1-1; clone size: NA; V gene: TRBV6-5; D gene: TRBD1
CDR3 protein: CASTLTSGRREIYNEQFF; CDR3 DNA: TGTGCCAGCACCCTCACTAGCGGGAGACGGGAGATTTACAATGAGCAGTTCTTC; J gene: TRBJ2-1; clone size: NA; V gene: TRBV7-9; D gene: TRBD2
CDR3 protein: CASSQGGLAGDFEQYF; CDR3 DNA: TGCGCCAGCAGCCAAGGCGGACTAGCGGGAGACTTCGAGCAGTACTTC; J gene: TRBJ2-7; clone size: NA; V gene: TRBV4-1; D gene: TRBD2
CDR3 protein: CASSLGGTYEQYF; CDR3 DNA: TGTGCCAGCAGTCTCGGGGGGACCTACGAGCAGTACTTC; J gene: TRBJ2-7; clone size: once; V gene: TRBV28; D gene: TRBD2
CDR3 protein: CSAPLPYGYTF; CDR3 DNA: TGCAGTGCTCCCCTTCCCTATGGCTACACCTTC; J gene: TRBJ1-2; clone size: NA; V gene: TRBV20-1; D gene: NA
CDR3 protein: CAWSVRLQETQYF; CDR3 DNA: TGTGCCTGGAGTGTAAGACTCCAAGAGACCCAGTACTTC; J gene: TRBJ2-5; clone size: NA; V gene: TRBV30; D gene: NA
CDR3 protein: CAISDRGSEAFF; CDR3 DNA: TGTGCCATCAGTGACAGGGGAAGTGAAGCTTTCTTT; J gene: TRBJ1-1; clone size: NA; V gene: TRBV10-3; D gene: NA
CDR3 protein: CATSREDRANTEAFF; CDR3 DNA: TGTGCCACCAGCAGAGAGGACAGGGCGAACACTGAAGCTTTCTTT; J gene: TRBJ1-1; clone size: NA; V gene: TRBV15; D gene: TRBD1
CDR3 protein: CASSPTVGLSYEQYF; CDR3 DNA: TGTGCCAGCAGCCCAACGGTGGGACTTTCCTACGAGCAGTACTTC; J gene: TRBJ2-7; clone size: once; V gene: TRBV7-8; D gene: NA
CDR3 protein: CASRAKDRDPLYYEQYF; CDR3 DNA: TGTGCCAGCAGGGCCAAGGACAGAGACCCCCTATACTACGAGCAGTACTTC; J gene: TRBJ2-7; clone size: NA; V gene: TRBV5-5; D gene: NA
CDR3 protein: CASSLGASGSYNEQFF; CDR3 DNA: TGTGCCAGCAGCTTAGGAGCTAGCGGGAGTTACAATGAGCAGTTCTTC; J gene: TRBJ2-1; clone size: NA; V gene: TRBV11-2; D gene: TRBD2
CDR3 protein: CASSELWASTYEQYF; CDR3 DNA: TGCGCCAGCAGTGAATTATGGGCTAGCACCTACGAGCAGTACTTC; J gene: TRBJ2-7; clone size: NA; V gene: TRBV10-2; D gene: NA